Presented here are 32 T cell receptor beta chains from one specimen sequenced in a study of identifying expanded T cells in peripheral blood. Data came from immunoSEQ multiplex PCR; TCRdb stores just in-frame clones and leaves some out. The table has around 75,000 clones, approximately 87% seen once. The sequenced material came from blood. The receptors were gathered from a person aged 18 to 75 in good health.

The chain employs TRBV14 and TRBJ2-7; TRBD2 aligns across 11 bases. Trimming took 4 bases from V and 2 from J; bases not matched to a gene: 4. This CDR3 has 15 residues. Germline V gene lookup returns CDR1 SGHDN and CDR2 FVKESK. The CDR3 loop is CASSRSGGGTYEQYF. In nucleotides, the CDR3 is TGTGCCAGCAGCCGTAGCGGGGGGGGTACCTACGAGCAGTACTTC.

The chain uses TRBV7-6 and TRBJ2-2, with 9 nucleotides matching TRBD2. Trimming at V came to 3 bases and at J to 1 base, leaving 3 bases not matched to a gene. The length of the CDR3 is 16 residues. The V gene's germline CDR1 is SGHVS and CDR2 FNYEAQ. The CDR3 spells CASSFLSGGNTGELFF. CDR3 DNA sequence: TGTGCCAGCAGCTTCCTTAGCGGGGGGAACACCGGGGAGCTGTTTTTT.

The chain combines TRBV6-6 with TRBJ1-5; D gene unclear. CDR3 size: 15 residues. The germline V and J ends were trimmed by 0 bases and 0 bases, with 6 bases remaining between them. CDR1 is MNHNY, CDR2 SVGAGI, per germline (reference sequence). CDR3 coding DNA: TGTGCCAGCAGTTACTCGAGCGCTAGCAATCAGCCCCAGCATTTT. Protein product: CASSYSSASNQPQHF.

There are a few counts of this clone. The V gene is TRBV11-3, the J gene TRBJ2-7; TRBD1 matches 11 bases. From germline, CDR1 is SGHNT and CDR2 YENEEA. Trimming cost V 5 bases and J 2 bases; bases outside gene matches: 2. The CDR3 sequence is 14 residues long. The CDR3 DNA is TGTGCCAGCAGCCAGGGACAGGGGGCCTACGAGCAGTACTTC. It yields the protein CASSQGQGAYEQYF.

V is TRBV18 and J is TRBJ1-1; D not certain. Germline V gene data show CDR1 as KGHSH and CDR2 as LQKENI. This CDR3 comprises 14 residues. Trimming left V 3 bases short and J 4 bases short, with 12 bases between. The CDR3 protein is CASSPYQEGTEAFF. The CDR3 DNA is TGTGCCAGCTCACCCTATCAGGAAGGCACTGAAGCTTTCTTT.

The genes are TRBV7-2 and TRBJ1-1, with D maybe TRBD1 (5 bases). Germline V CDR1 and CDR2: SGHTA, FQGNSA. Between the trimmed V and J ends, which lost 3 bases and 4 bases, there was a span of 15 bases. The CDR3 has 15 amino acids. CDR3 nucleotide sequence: TGTGCCAGCAGCTTCGTGGGTCAGGGACTCACTGAAGCTTTCTTT. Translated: CASSFVGQGLTEAFF.

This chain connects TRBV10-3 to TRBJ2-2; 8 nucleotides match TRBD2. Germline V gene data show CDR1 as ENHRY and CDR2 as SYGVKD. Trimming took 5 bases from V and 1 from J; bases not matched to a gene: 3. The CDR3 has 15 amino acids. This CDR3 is CAISSRGGNTGELFF. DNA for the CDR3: TGTGCCATCAGTTCTCGGGGGGGGAACACCGGGGAGCTGTTTTTT.

Written as DNA, the CDR3 is TGTGCCAGCAGTTCGGAACGGACAGGGAGTTCCTACGAGCAGTACTTC. It yields the protein CASSSERTGSSYEQYF. The genes are TRBV27 and TRBJ2-7; 8 nucleotides agree with TRBD1. There are 16 residues in the CDR3. Trimming removed 4 bases from V and 1 base from J; junction bases left unmatched: 9. Germline lookup yields CDR1 MNHEY and CDR2 SMNVEV (reference sequence).

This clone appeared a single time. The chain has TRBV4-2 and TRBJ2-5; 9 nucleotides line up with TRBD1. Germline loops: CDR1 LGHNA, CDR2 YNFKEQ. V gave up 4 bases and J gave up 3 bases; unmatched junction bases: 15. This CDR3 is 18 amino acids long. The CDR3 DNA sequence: TGTGCCAGCAGCCTAAGGGCCGGCGGGACAGGGATCGAAGAGACCCAGTACTTC. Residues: CASSLRAGGTGIEETQYF.

In nucleotides, the CDR3 is TGTGCCAGCAGCCATGGGCAGGTCGAGCAGTACTTC. Translated, it gives CASSHGQVEQYF. The chain links TRBV13 to TRBJ2-7; no clear D. V dropped 5 bases and J dropped 6 bases, with 11 bases sitting between them. Germline lookup yields CDR1 PRHDT and CDR2 FYEKMQ (reference sequence). This CDR3 has 12 residues.

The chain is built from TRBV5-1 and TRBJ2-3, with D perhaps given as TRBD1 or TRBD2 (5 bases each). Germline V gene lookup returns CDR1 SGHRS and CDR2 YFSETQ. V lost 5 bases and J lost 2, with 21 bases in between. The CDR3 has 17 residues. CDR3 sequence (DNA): TGCGCCAGCAGTCATTCGAGGGGCCCATTCAACACAGATACGCAGTATTTT. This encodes CASSHSRGPFNTDTQYF.

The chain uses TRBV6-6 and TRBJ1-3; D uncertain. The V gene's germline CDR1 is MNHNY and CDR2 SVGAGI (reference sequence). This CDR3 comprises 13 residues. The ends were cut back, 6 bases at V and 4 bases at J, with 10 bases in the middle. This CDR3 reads CASSRELGNTIYF. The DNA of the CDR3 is TGTGCCAGCAGCCGCGAACTGGGAAACACCATATATTTT.

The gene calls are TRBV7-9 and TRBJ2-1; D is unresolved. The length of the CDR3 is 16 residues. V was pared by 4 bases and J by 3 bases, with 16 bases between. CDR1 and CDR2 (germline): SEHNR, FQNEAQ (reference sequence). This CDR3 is CASSSPGGASYNEQFF. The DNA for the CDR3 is TGTGCCAGCAGCTCACCAGGCGGAGCCAGCTACAATGAGCAGTTCTTC. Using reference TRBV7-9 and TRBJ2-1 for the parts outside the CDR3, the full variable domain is DTGVSQNPRHKITKRGQNVTFRCDPISEHNRLYWYRQTLGQGPEFLTYFQNEAQLEKSRLLSDRFSAERPKGSFSTLEIQRTEQGDSAMYLCASSSPGGASYNEQFFGPGTRLTVL.

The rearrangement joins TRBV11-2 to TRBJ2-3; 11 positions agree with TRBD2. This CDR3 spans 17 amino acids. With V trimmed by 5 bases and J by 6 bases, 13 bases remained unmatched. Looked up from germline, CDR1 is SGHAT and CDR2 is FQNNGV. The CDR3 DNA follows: TGTGCCAGCAGCGAACCTAGCGGGAGGAGGTTATGGGATACGCAGTATTTT. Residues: CASSEPSGRRLWDTQYF.

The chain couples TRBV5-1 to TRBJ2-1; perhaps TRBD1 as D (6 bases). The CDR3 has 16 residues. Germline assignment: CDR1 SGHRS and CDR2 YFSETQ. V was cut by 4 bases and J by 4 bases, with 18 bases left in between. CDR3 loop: CASSLLIRGSYNEQFF. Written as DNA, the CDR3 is TGCGCCAGCAGCCTGCTAATCAGGGGTTCGTACAATGAGCAGTTCTTC. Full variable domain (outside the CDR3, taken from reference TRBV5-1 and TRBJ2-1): KAGVTQTPRYLIKTRGQQVTLSCSPISGHRSVSWYQQTPGQGLQFLFEYFSETQRNKGNFPGRFSGRQFSNSRSEMNVSTLELGDSALYLCASSLLIRGSYNEQFFGPGTRLTVL.

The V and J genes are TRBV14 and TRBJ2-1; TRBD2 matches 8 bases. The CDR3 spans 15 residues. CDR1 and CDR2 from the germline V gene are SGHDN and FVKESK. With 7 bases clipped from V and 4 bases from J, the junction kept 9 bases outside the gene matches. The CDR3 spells CASTLGLVKYNEQFF. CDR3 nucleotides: TGTGCCAGCACCCTGGGACTAGTGAAATACAATGAGCAGTTCTTC.

DNA of the CDR3: TGTGCCAGCAGCGAGAGGACAACCTCCCCGCCGGGCAAAAACATTCAGTACTTC. Translated, it gives CASSERTTSPPGKNIQYF. The chain employs TRBV7-8 and TRBJ2-4, with a possible D match to TRBD1 (5 bases). Between the trimmed V and J ends, which lost 5 bases and 3 bases, there was a span of 23 bases. CDR1 and CDR2 from the germline V gene are SGHVS and FQNEAQ. There are 18 residues in the CDR3.

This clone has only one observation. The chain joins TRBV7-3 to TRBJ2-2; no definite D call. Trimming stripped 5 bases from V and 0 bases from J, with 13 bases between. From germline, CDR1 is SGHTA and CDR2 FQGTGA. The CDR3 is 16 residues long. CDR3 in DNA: TGTGCCAGCAGCCCCCGGGCCAATTCGAACACCGGGGAGCTGTTTTTT. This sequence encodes CASSPRANSNTGELFF.

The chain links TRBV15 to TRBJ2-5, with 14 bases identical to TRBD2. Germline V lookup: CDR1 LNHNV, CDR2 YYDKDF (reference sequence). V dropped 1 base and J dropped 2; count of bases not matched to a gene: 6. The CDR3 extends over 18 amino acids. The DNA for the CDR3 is TGTGCCACCAGCAGAGGAGGGACTAGCGGGAGTTGGCAAGAGACCCAGTACTTC. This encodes CATSRGGTSGSWQETQYF.

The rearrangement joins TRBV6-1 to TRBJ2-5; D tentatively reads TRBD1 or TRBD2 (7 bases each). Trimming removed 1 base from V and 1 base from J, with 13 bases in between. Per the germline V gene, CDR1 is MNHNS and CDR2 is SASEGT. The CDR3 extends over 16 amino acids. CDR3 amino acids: CASSEGPGGAQETQYF. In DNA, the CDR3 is TGTGCCAGCAGTGAAGGGCCAGGGGGGGCCCAAGAGACCCAGTACTTC.

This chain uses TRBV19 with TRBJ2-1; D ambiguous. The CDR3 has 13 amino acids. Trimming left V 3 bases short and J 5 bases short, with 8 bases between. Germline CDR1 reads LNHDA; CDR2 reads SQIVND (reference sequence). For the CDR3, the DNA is TGTGCCAGTAGTATTAACGAGGACAATGAGCAGTTCTTC. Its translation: CASSINEDNEQFF.

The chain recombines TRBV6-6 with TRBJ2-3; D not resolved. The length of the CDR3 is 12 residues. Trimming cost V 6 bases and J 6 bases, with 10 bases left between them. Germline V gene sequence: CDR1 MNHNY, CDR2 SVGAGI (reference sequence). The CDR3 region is CASSARGDTQYF. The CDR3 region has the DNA TGTGCCAGCAGCGCACGTGGCGATACGCAGTATTTT.

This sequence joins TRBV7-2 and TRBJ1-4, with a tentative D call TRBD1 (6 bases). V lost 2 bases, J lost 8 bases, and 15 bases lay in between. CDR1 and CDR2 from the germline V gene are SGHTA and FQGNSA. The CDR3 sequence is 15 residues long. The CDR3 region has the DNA TGTGCCAGCAGCTTATATGGCCAAGGGGGAGAAAAACTGTTTTTT. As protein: CASSLYGQGGEKLFF. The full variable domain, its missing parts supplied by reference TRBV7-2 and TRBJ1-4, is GAGVSQSPSNKVTEKGKDVELRCDPISGHTALYWYRQSLGQGLEFLIYFQGNSAPDKSGLPSDRFSAERTGGSVSTLTIQRTQQEDSAVYLCASSLYGQGGEKLFFGSGTQLSVL.

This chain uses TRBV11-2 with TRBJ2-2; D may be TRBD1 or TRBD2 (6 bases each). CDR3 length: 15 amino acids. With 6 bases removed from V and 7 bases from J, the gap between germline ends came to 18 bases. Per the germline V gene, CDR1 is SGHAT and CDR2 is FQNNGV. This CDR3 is CASRGLRGRIGELFF. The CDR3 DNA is TGTGCCAGCAGAGGACTCCGGGGGCGGATCGGGGAGCTGTTTTTT.

The CDR3 protein is CASSWVAGPGGEQYF. Written as DNA, the CDR3 is TGTGCCAGCAGCTGGGTGGCGGGTCCCGGAGGGGAGCAGTACTTC. This chain connects TRBV5-6 to TRBJ2-7; a possible D gene is TRBD2 (6 bases). Trimming left V 3 bases short and J 7 bases short, with 20 bases between. This CDR3 spans 15 amino acids. Germline V lookup: CDR1 SGHDT, CDR2 YYEEEE.

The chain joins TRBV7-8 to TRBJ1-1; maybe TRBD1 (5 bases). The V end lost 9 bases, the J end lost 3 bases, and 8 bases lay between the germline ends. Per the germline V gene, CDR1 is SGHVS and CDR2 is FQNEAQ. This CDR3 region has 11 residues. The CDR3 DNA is TGTGCCAGTGGCAGGGACACTGAAGCTTTCTTT. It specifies CASGRDTEAFF.

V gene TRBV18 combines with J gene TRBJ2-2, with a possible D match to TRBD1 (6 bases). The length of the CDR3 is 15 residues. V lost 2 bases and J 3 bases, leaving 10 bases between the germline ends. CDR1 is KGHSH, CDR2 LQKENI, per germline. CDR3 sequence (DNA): TGTGCCAGCTCACCAAGGGGGACCTACACCGGGGAGCTGTTTTTT. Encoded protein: CASSPRGTYTGELFF.

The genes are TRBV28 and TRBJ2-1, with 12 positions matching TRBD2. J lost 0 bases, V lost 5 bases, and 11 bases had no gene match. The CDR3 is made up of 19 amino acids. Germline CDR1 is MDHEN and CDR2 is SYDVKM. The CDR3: CASSPWPSGRGSSYNEQFF. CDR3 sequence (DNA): TGTGCCAGCAGTCCATGGCCTAGCGGGAGGGGAAGCTCCTACAATGAGCAGTTCTTC.

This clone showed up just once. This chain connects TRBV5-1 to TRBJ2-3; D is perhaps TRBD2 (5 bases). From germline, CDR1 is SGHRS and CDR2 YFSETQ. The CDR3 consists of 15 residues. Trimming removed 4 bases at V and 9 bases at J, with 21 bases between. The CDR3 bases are TGCGCCAGCAGCCCCACCGCGGGTCGACACGCCACGCAGTATTTT. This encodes CASSPTAGRHATQYF.

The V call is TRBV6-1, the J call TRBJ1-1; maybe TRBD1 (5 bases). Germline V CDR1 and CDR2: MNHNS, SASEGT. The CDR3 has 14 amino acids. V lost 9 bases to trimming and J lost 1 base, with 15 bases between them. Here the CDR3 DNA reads TGTGCCAGTCGGCGACAGACCCAGAACACTGAAGCTTTCTTT. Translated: CASRRQTQNTEAFF.

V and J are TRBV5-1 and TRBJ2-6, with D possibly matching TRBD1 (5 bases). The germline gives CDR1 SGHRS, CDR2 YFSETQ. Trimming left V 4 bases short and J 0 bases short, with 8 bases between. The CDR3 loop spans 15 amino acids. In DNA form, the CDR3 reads TGCGCCAGCAGCCTAGACAGCTCTGGGGCCAACGTCCTGACTTTC. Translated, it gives CASSLDSSGANVLTF.

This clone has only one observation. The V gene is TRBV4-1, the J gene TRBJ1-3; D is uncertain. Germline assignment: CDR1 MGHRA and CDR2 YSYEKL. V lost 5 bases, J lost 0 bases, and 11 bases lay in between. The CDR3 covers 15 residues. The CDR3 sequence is CASSITGGSGNTIYF. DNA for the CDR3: TGCGCCAGCAGCATTACGGGCGGCTCTGGAAACACCATATATTTT.